This paragraph covers one TCR beta chain sequence. The antigen is not known. The data are from a study of a mutant IDH1 vaccine in newly diagnosed glioma. Study results and caveats: Pseudoprogression appeared independent of alterations in top peripheral clonotypes.

The CDR3 length is 12 residues. Germline CDR1 and CDR2: SQVTM and ANQGSEA. After removal of 3 bases from V and 11 bases from J, the junction contained 9 bases not matched to a gene. Time point in this sample: week 5, during vaccination. All doses held 300 ug of mutant IDH1 20-mer peptide, with topical imiquimod. The donors' diagnosis was new WHO grade 3 or 4 astrocytoma that was IDH1-mutant and ATRX-lost. The table came from immunoSEQ multiplex PCR; TCRdb's copy has only in-frame clones and leaves some out. The sample has approximately 26,000 clones; approximately 79% are singletons. The specimen comprised PBMCs, sampled from a glioma patient whose treatment included an IDH1 peptide vaccine. This receptor was taken from a man aged 35 to 55 with glioma. Some clones in this sample may be carry-over from other donors' samples. The gene calls are TRBV29-1 and TRBJ2-5; 7 bases fit TRBD2. The CDR3 nucleotides read TGCAGCGTTGAGGCGGGGGATCGGGAGCAGTACTTC. It codes for CSVEAGDREQYF. The whole variable domain, remainder taken from reference TRBV29-1 and TRBJ2-5, is SAVISQKPSRDICQRGTSLTIQCQVDSQVTMMFWYRQQPGQSLTLIATANQGSEATYESGFVIDKFPISRPNLTFSTLTVSNMSPEDSSIYLCSVEAGDREQYFGPGTRLLVL.